The sequence of this TCR beta chain was determined in a study of T-cell reconstitution after alpha-beta-depleted transplantation in children. Study-level points and caveats: Newly generated T cells supplied most T-cell counts and diversity one year post-transplant. Surviving thymic progenitors and recipient T cells were the source of high TCRbeta diversity at day 60 in some patients. Reportedly, alpha-beta T cells present about two months post-transplant originated from several hundred expanded clones of graft origin.

Germline-derived CDR1 and CDR2 are SGHRS and YFSETQ. V lost 4 bases to trimming and J lost 0 bases, with 11 bases between them. There are 15 residues in the CDR3. During its preparation, the TCRbeta library received unique molecular identifiers. One entry per CDR3 protein results from TCRdb running MiXCR on the PCR reads. The table includes around 450,000 distinct CDR3 sequences, 16% detected once. Concerning this clonotype: Its cognate antigen is unknown.

The J gene is TRBJ2-1, the V gene TRBV5-1; D perhaps matches TRBD1 (6 bases). This receptor was obtained from a boy under three years old who had a stem cell transplant for Wiskott-Aldrich syndrome, so the T cells may come from the graft donor. This specimen consisted of PBMCs, mostly from graft donor cells, obtained 360 days after TCRalphabeta/CD19-depleted stem cell transplant. CDR3 sequence: CASSPGTNSYNEQFF. The DNA for the CDR3 is TGCGCCAGCAGCCCCGGGACAAACTCCTACAATGAGCAGTTCTTC.